This entry describes one T cell receptor beta chain. Its cognate antigen is unknown. The germline V and J ends were trimmed by 1 base and 1 base, with 16 bases remaining between them. CDR1 LGHDT and CDR2 YNNKEL come from the germline V gene (reference sequence). This CDR3 region has 17 residues. This record belongs to a study of T cell responses to AZD1222 COVID-19 vaccine. General observations from the study: Among AZD1222 vaccinees, only six were seropositive at baseline. Only after the peak T cell response were repertoires sampled.

Data came from immunoSEQ multiplex PCR; TCRdb stores just in-frame clones and leaves some out. Of fewer than 200,000 clones detected, around 88% appear once; the ten largest clones hold roughly 11%. The sequence was obtained from an adult who received the AZD1222 COVID-19 vaccine. The sample consisted of peripheral blood, taken 28 days after the second AZD1222 dose. The rearrangement uses TRBV3-1 (or the pseudogene TRBV3-2) and TRBJ1-1; tentative D call: TRBD1 (6 bases). The CDR3 DNA sequence: TGTGCCAGCAGCCAAGGGGGAACCAGGGGCCAGAACACTGAAGCTTTCTTT. Translation: CASSQGGTRGQNTEAFF.